The clone carrying this T cell receptor (beta chain) was seen many times. Antigen unknown. What was amplified from RNA transcripts were TCR beta CDR3 regions. HTBI primers were employed in a first-round RT-PCR of the TCR CDR3. TCRdb called the multiplex PCR reads again in MiXCR, with one record for every CDR3 protein. The sample carries approximately 600,000 distinct CDR3 sequences, approximately 14% recorded once. This sample stems from a study of T cells in Graves' hyperthyroidism and ophthalmopathy. For the study at large: Specimen type is peripheral blood, collected at initial diagnosis prior to any treatment.

There are 12 residues in the CDR3. Germline lookup yields CDR1 MDHEN and CDR2 SYDVKM. Deletions cut 3 bases from V and 6 bases from J, with 9 bases between. Broader study findings: In the blood, most expanded thyroid clonotypes above 0.001 appeared as well. Classification by a 13 V-J model distinguished ophthalmopathy from stable hyperthyroidism. Ophthalmopathy got predicted by the model a median 6.5 months before its onset.

This sequence originates from a woman in her thirties or forties with Graves' ophthalmopathy. This chain links TRBV28 with TRBJ2-7, with D possibly being TRBD1 (6 bases). Sequenced input: blood. In DNA form, the CDR3 reads TGTGCCAGCAGTTTGCAGGGGTTCGAGCAGTACTTC. This translates into CASSLQGFEQYF. The full variable domain, its missing parts supplied by reference TRBV28 and TRBJ2-7, is DVKVTQSSRYLVKRTGEKVFLECVQDMDHENMFWYRQDPGLGLRLIYFSYDVKMKEKGDIPEGYSVSREKKERFSLILESASTNQTSMYLCASSLQGFEQYFGPGTRLTVT.